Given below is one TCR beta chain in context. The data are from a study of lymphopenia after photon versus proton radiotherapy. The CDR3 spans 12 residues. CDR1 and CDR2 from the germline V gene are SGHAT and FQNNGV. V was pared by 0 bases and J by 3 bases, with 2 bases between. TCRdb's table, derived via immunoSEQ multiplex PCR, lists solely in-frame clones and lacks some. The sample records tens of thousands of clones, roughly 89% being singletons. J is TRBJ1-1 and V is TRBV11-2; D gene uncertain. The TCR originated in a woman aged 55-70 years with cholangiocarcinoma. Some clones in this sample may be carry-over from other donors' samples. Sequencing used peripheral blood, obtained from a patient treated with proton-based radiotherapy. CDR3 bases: TGTGCCAGCAGCTTAGATGACACTGAAGCTTTCTTT. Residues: CASSLDDTEAFF.